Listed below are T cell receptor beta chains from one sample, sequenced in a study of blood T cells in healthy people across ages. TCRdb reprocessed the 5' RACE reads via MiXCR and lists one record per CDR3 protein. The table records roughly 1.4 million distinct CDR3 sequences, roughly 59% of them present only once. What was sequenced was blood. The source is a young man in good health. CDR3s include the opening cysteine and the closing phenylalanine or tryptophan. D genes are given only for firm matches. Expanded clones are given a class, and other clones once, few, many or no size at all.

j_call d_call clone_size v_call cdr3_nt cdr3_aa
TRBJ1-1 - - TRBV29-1 TGCAGCCCGGTTTACGGAACTGAAGCTTTCTTT CSPVYGTEAFF
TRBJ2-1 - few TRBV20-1 TGCAGTGCTAGACCTGAAACTCCGGGGAGCTCCTACAATGAGCAGTTCTTC CSARPETPGSSYNEQFF
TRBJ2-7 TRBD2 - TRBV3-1 TGTGCCAGCAGCCAAGATTCTAGCGGGAGTACCGAGCAGTACTTC CASSQDSSGSTEQYF
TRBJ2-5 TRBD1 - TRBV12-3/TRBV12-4 TGTGCCAGCAGTCCCCGACCCCCAGGCCAGGGGGAGCAGTACTTC CASSPRPPGQGEQYF
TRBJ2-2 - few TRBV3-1 TGTGCCAGCAGCCAAAGGTCGAACACCGGGGAGCTGTTTTTT CASSQRSNTGELFF
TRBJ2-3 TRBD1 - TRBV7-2 TGTGCCAGCAGCTTCATACAGGGGGTTGATGAAACAGATACGCAGTATTTT CASSFIQGVDETDTQYF
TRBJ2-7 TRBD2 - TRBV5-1 TGCGCCAGCAGCTACGGACTAGCCCTGGACGAGCAGTACTTC CASSYGLALDEQYF
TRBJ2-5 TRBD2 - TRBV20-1 TGCAGTGCTAGAGATGCCCCCCAGCGGGAGGGGGGAGAGACCCAGTACTTC CSARDAPQREGGETQYF
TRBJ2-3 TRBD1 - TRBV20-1 TGCAGTGTCGGACAGGGGGCGGCTAGCACAGATACGCAGTATTTT CSVGQGAASTDTQYF
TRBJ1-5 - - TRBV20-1 TGCAGTGCTAGAGATTCGGCAGGGGTTGAACTTGATAATCAGCCCCAGCATTTT CSARDSAGVELDNQPQHF
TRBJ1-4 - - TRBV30 TGTGCCTGGAAGGGGAATGAAAAACTGTTTTTT CAWKGNEKLFF
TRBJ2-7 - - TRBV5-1 TGCGCCAGCAGCATCGTAGGGTACAATGAGCAGTACTTC CASSIVGYNEQYF
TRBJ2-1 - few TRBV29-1 TGCAGCGTTGAGGAATCGGGAACAACCTACAATGAGCAGTTCTTC CSVEESGTTYNEQFF